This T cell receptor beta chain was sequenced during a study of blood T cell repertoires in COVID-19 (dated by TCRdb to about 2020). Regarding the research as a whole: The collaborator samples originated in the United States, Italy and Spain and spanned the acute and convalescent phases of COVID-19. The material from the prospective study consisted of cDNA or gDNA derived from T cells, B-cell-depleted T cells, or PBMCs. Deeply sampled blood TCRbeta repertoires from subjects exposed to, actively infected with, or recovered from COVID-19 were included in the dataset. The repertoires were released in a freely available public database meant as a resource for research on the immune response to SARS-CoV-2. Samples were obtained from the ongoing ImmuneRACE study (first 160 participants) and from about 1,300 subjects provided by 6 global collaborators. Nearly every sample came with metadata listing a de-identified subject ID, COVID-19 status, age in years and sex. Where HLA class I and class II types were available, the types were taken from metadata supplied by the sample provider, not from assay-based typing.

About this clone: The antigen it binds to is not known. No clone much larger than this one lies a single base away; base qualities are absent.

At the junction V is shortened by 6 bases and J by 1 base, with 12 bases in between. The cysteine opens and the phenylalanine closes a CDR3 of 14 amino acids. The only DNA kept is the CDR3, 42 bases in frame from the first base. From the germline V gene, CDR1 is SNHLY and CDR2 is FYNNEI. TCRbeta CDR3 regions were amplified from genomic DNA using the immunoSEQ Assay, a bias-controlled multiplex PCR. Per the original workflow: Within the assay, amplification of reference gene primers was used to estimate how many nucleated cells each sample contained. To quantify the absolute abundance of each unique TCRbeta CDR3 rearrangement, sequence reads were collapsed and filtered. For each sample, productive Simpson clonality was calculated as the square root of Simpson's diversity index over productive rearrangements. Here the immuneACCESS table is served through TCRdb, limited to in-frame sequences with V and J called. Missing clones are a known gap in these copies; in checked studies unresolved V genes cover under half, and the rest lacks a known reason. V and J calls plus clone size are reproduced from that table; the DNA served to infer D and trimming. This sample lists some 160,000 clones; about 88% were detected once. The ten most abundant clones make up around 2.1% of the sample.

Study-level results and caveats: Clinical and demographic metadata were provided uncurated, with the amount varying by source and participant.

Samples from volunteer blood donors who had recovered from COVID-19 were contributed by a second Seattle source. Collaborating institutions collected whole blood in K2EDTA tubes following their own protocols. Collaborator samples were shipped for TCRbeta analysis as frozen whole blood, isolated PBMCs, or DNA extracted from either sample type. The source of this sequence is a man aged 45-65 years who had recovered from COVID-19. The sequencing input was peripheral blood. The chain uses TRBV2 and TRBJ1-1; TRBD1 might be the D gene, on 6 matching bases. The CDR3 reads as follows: CASSDRLSNTEAFF. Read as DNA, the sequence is TGTGCCAGCAGCGACAGGTTATCGAACACTGAAGCTTTCTTT.